The TCR beta chain under discussion was sequenced for a study of T cell responses to AZD1222 COVID-19 vaccine. Study details: Second doses that came at about 4 or about 12 weeks were put together.

In the case of this clone: Its antigen is still unknown.

The study's findings and limits: Spike was spanned by vaccine-associated CD4 TCRs, which were dominant at 160-218 and 743-854. Females made up more of the donors, who were largely white British, and clonal diversity may have come out too low.

Assay used: immunoSEQ multiplex PCR; TCRdb lists only in-frame clones, some missing. The sample consists of about 120,000 clones, 75% to 90% of them appearing once. The V and J ends lost 0 bases and 5 bases, in that order; junction bases with no gene match: 13. CDR3 length equals 17 residues. Looked up from germline, CDR1 is LGHNA and CDR2 is YSLEER. V is TRBV4-3 and J is TRBJ2-7; TRBD2 aligns across 7 bases. This TCR was sampled from an adult in good health. Sequencing used peripheral blood, obtained on day 0 of AZD1222 vaccination. CDR3 sequence reads: CASSQDVSSGIRNEQYF. For the CDR3, the DNA is TGCGCCAGCAGCCAAGATGTGTCCAGCGGGATTAGGAACGAGCAGTACTTC.